This T cell receptor (beta chain) was captured by sequencing in a study of neurological immune-mediated disorders. General study results and limits: The expanded clones of different subjects shared no CDR3 amino acid sequences (suggesting private repertoires in all groups).

The CDR3 has 12 amino acids. CDR1 is ENHRY, CDR2 SYGVKD, per germline. V lost 10 bases, J lost 3 bases, and 4 bases stayed unmatched. With 10-nucleotide random UMIs included, cDNA was synthesized by 5'RACE. In TCRdb, the 5' RACE reads were re-called with MiXCR into one record per CDR3 protein. The sample consists of 50,000 or so distinct CDR3 sequences, 13% of them appearing once. Time point described: longitudinal time-point 2. At least ten counts were recorded for this clonotype. Its matching antigen is unknown. Source material: PBMCs. The chain uses TRBV10-3 and TRBJ2-5, with TRBD1 identical over 8 bases. This TCR was recovered from a male donor with HTLV-1-associated myelopathy (HAM/TSP). CDR3 nucleotides: TGTGCCACCCAGGGGGCAGAAGAGACCCAGTACTTC. Its translation: CATQGAEETQYF.